This T cell receptor (beta chain) was identified during a study of T cell repertoires in cytomegalovirus infection. Study-wide context: CMV epitopes that were recently identified and HLA-C-restricted were used alongside well-studied HLA-B-restricted ones. Public TCR beta signatures indicated both CMV infection and matching HLA type.

TCRdb called the reads again in MiXCR, with one record for every CDR3 protein. The table shows roughly 150,000 distinct CDR3 sequences, with about 20% occurring only once. Germline CDR1 and CDR2: SEHNR and FQNEAQ (reference sequence). V lost 5 bases and J 0 bases, leaving 14 bases between the germline ends. CDR3 length: 16 residues. This clonotype was detected a few times. Antigen specificity is unknown. The rearrangement uses TRBV7-9 and TRBJ1-5, with D possibly matching TRBD1 (6 bases). Sample: CD8+ T cells from cultured PBMCs, taken from culture after CMV antigen stimulation. This TCR derives from a human donor in good health (CMV status not recorded). Some clones in this sample may be carry-over from other donors' samples. CDR3 loop: CASSHNRENSNQPQHF. In DNA form, the CDR3 reads TGTGCCAGCAGCCATAACAGGGAAAATAGCAATCAGCCCCAGCATTTT.